The text below deals with one T cell receptor beta chain. What it recognizes is unknown. An end of the junction differs from the germline gene, which may be a read error. These data originate in a study of cytomegalovirus exposure and HLA in healthy donors. Study observations and caveats: Association of a missense DCLRE1C variant with TCR beta V- and J-gene trimming was reported in a later analysis. It was reported that the classifier diagnosed cytomegalovirus status with high specificity and sensitivity in both the original and validation cohorts.

The germline CDR1 and CDR2 sequences are SSHAT and FNYEAQ (reference sequence). This CDR3 is 19 amino acids long. The PCR contained 60 Vbeta and 13 Jbeta primers. The data were produced by immunoSEQ multiplex PCR, yet TCRdb's version contains in-frame clones alone and is incomplete. The sample records 80,000 to 95,000 clones, more than 60% being singletons. The TCR was taken from a man aged 18 to 30 in good health and CMV-seropositive. Material: PBMCs. The chain uses TRBV7-7 and TRBJ2-5; 14 bases align to TRBD2. The DNA of the CDR3 is TGTGCTAGCAGCCCAGGGACTAGCGGGAGTAGGTGGGGGCAAGAGACCCAGTACTTC. It encodes CASSPGTSGSRWGQETQYF.